These 8 T cell receptor beta chains were all obtained from the same sample, sequenced in a study of beta chain features in type 1 diabetes. All of the isolated RNA was reverse transcribed, so expressed TCRB transcripts were sequenced. Clones were sequenced by immunoSEQ multiplex PCR, and TCRdb holds only the in-frame ones, with some missing. This table has about 59,000 clones, roughly three fifths appearing once. The sequenced material came from Tregs from blood. These receptors originate from a woman younger than 30 in good health.

This clone was seen a handful of times. This rearrangement joins TRBV10-3 to TRBJ1-5, with D possibly being TRBD1 (5 bases). The CDR3 runs 15 residues. Germline V gene lookup returns CDR1 ENHRY and CDR2 SYGVKD. Trimming left V 0 bases short and J 0 bases short, with 6 bases between. Here the CDR3 reads CAISESTDSNQPQHF. The CDR3 DNA reads TGTGCCATCAGTGAGTCGACAGATAGCAATCAGCCCCAGCATTTT.

The chain has TRBV10-3 and TRBJ1-2; TRBD1 aligns across 8 bases. CDR3 size: 13 residues. Germline CDR1 and CDR2: ENHRY and SYGVKD. Germline trimming cut 6 bases from V and 8 bases from J; bases unmatched to any gene: 8. CDR3 DNA: TGTGCCATCAGAGTCCAGGGGGCGCGAGGCTACACCTTC. Protein: CAIRVQGARGYTF.

The V call is TRBV6-5, the J call TRBJ1-6; D unresolved. In germline, CDR1 is MNHEY, CDR2 SVGAGI. V lost 2 bases, J lost 4 bases, and 9 bases lay in between. The CDR3 spans 15 residues. The CDR3 here is CASSYDTGYNSPLHF. The CDR3 DNA sequence: TGTGCCAGCAGTTACGACACGGGGTATAATTCACCCCTCCACTTT.

The chain recombines TRBV10-3 with TRBJ2-7, with 9 bases aligning to TRBD1. CDR3 length equals 15 residues. The trim removed 6 bases at V and 2 bases at J, leaving 8 bases unmatched. Germline CDR1 reads ENHRY; CDR2 reads SYGVKD. Here the CDR3 DNA reads TGTGCCATCAGAGGTTGGGGGGACAGGGCCTACGAGCAGTACTTC. It specifies CAIRGWGDRAYEQYF.

The V call is TRBV27, the J call TRBJ2-4; D might be TRBD1 (6 bases). The germline V gene encodes CDR1 MNHEY and CDR2 SMNVEV (reference sequence). V dropped 6 bases and J dropped 5 bases, with 11 bases sitting between them. The CDR3 loop spans 13 amino acids. The CDR3 is CASRLTGENIQYF. CDR3 DNA: TGTGCCAGCAGGTTGACAGGAGAAAACATTCAGTACTTC.

The chain joins TRBV7-3 to TRBJ2-7; TRBD2 is a possible D gene (6 bases). Germline V gene sequence: CDR1 SGHTA, CDR2 FQGTGA. V lost 1 base, J lost 0 bases, and 19 bases lay in between. The CDR3 has 18 amino acids. The CDR3 region has the DNA TGTGCCAGCAGCTTAAGGGAGGCGGCGCCGAACCGCTCCTACGAGCAGTACTTC. This translates into CASSLREAAPNRSYEQYF.

Only a few counts were recorded for this clone. The chain couples TRBV19 to TRBJ1-2; D is uncertain. V shed 3 bases and J shed 4 bases, with 12 bases lying between them. Germline lookup yields CDR1 LNHDA and CDR2 SQIVND (reference sequence). The CDR3 extends over 14 amino acids. The DNA of the CDR3 is TGTGCCAGTAGTATTCTGTTAAATCCCTATGGCTACACCTTC. Translating gives CASSILLNPYGYTF.

This chain joins TRBV11-3 and TRBJ2-1; 7 bases align to TRBD2. This CDR3 is built from 15 residues. From germline, CDR1 is SGHNT and CDR2 YENEEA. The trim removed 5 bases at V and 0 bases at J, leaving 4 bases unmatched. The CDR3 DNA reads as TGTGCCAGCAGCATGGGGAGGGGCTCCTACAATGAGCAGTTCTTC. It is translated as CASSMGRGSYNEQFF.